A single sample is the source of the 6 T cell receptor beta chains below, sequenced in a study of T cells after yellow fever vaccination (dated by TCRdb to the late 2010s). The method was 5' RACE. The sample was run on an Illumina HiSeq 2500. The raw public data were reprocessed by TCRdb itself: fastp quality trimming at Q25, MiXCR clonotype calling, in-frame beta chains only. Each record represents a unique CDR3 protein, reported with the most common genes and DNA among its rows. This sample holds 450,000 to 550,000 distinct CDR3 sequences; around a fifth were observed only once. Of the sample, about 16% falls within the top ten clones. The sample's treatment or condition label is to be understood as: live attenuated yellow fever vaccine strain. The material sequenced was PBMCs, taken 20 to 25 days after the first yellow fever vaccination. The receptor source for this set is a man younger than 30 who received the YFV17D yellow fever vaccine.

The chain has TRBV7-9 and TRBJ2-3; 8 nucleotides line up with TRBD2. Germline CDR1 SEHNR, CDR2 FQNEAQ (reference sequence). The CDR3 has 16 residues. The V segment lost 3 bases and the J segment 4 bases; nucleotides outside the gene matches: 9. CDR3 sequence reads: CASSFEFTSGADTQYF. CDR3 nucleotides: TGTGCCAGCAGCTTCGAATTCACTAGCGGTGCAGATACGCAGTATTTT. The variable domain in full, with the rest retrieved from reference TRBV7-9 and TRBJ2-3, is DTGVSQNPRHKITKRGQNVTFRCDPISEHNRLYWYRQTLGQGPEFLTYFQNEAQLEKSRLLSDRFSAERPKGSFSTLEIQRTEQGDSAMYLCASSFEFTSGADTQYFGPGTRLTVL.

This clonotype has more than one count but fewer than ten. The CDR3 region is CASRLLAGNEQFF. The CDR3 DNA reads as TGTGCCAGCAGGCTACTAGCGGGCAATGAGCAGTTCTTC. This sequence joins TRBV6-6 and TRBJ2-1; 9 nucleotides agree with TRBD2. Losses at the gene ends were 6 bases for V and 6 bases for J; bases not matched to a gene: 3. Germline lookup yields CDR1 MNHNY and CDR2 SVGAGI (reference sequence). The CDR3 contains 13 residues.

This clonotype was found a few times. The CDR3 sequence: CASSLFRRRVGLVPRGLYNEQFF. The CDR3 region has the DNA TGTGCCAGCAGCTTATTTCGCAGGCGAGTGGGCCTAGTCCCTCGGGGGTTGTACAATGAGCAGTTCTTC. The chain is built from TRBV7-4 and TRBJ2-1; the D gene is possibly TRBD2 (6 bases). V was clipped by 2 bases and J by 4 bases, with 36 bases between them. The CDR3 has 23 residues. The germline V gene encodes CDR1 SGHVT and CDR2 SQSDAQ.

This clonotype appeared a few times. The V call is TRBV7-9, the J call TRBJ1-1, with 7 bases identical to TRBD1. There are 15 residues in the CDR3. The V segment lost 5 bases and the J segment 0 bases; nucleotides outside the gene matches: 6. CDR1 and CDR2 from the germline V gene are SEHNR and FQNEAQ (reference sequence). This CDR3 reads CASSERQGLNTEAFF. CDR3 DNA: TGTGCCAGCAGCGAGAGACAGGGCCTGAACACTGAAGCTTTCTTT.

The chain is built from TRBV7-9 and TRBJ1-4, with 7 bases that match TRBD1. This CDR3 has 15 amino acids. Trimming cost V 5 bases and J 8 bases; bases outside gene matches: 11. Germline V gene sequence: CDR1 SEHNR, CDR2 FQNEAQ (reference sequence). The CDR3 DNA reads TGTGCCAGCAGCCCGCGACAGGGTGGCAGGGAAAAACTGTTTTTT. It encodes CASSPRQGGREKLFF.

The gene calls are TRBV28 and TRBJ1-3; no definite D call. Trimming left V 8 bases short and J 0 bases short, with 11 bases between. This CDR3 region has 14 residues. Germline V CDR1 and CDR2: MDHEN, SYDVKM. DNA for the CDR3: TGTGCCAGCCGACCGAGCAACTCTGGAAACACCATATATTTT. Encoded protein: CASRPSNSGNTIYF.